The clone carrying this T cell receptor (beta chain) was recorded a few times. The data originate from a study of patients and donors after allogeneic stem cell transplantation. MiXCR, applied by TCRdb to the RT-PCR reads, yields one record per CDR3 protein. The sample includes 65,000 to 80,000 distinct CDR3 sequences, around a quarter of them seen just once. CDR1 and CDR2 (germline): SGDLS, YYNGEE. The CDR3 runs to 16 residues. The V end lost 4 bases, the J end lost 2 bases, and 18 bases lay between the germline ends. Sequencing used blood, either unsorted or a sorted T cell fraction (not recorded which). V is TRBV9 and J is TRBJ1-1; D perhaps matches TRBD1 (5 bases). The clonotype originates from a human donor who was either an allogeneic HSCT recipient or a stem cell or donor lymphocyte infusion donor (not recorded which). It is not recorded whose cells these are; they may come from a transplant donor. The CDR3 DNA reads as TGTGCCAGCAGCCCCCAAGGGGAGACAGTCAACACTGAAGCTTTCTTT. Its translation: CASSPQGETVNTEAFF.